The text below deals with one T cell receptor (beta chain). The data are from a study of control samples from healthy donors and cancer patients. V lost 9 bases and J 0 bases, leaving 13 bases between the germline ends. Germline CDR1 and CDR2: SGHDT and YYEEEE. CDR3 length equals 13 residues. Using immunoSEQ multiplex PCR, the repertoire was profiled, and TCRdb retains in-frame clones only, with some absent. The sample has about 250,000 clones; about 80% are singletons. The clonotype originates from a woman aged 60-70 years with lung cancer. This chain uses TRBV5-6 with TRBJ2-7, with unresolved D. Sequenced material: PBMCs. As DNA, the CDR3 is TGTGCCACGTCCGGGCTCCACTCCTACGAGCAGTACTTC. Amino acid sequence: CATSGLHSYEQYF.